This T cell receptor beta chain came from a study of tissue T cells after allogeneic stem cell transplantation. Study results and limitations: Anatomically similar tissues had similar TCR repertoires within each patient. Shared clones across patients were few; motif clustering revealed tissue-specific shared signatures. Blood and spleen captured only part of the tissue TCR repertoire.

Comments on this clone: Its matching antigen is unknown. Mouse germline and gene names are used. The missing CDR3 end, 1 residue past where the read stops, is filled in from the germline J gene.

The V end lost 4 bases, the J end lost 0 bases, and 9 bases lay between the germline ends. CDR1 LGHNA and CDR2 YNLKQL come from the germline V gene (reference sequence). This CDR3 has 15 residues. Survey-depth TCRbeta CDR3 sequencing reported V/J genes and productive frequencies. Sequencing was performed with immunoSEQ multiplex PCR; in TCRdb, only in-frame clones are kept and a portion is missing. The sample consists of about 21,000 clones, approximately 69% of them appearing once. This rearrangement joins TRBV5 to TRBJ1-4; unclear D gene. The sequenced sample consisted of blood. The origin of this receptor is a female BALB/c mouse in good health. Mouse strain MHC haplotype: H2-d. CDR3 DNA, as far as it was read: TGTGCCAGCAGCCCAGACAAACTTTCCAACGAAAGATTATTT. This encodes CASSPDKLSNERLF. The whole CDR3 reads CASSPDKLSNERLFF.